This TCR beta chain was sequenced for a study of cytomegalovirus exposure and HLA in healthy donors. As regards this clone: Its specificity is unknown.

The CDR3 extends over 14 amino acids. Trimming cost V 4 bases and J 6 bases, with 14 bases left between them. Germline V lookup: CDR1 KGHSH, CDR2 LQKENI. Study observations and caveats: The productive fraction for most TCR beta V segments was about 87% or about 30% in an earlier analysis. A later look showed TCR association rates differing by HLA locus, highest for DRB1 and lowest for HLA-C. According to a later analysis, most TCR beta chains associated with CMV appeared HLA-restricted.

The study ran its PCR with 60 Vbeta and 13 Jbeta primers. Libraries were prepared by immunoSEQ multiplex PCR; TCRdb keeps only in-frame clonotypes and omits some of them. Its clone listing holds about 130,000 clones. The material sequenced was PBMCs. This sequence joins TRBV18 and TRBJ2-3, with D possibly matching TRBD1 (7 bases). The receptor was isolated from a man in his late teens or twenties in good health and CMV-seronegative. CDR3 DNA: TGTGCCAGCTCACGGGAGGACAGGCTGGATACGCAGTATTTT. This translates into CASSREDRLDTQYF.